This TCR beta chain was identified during a study of blood T cell repertoires in COVID-19. Repertoires were generated with immunoSEQ multiplex PCR, while TCRdb's copy carries only in-frame clones and drops some. The table records 250,000 or so clones, 70% to 90% of them present only once. The CDR3 covers 17 residues. V was trimmed by 1 base and J by 2 bases, leaving 16 bases between them. Germline loops: CDR1 SGHTA, CDR2 FQGNSA. The study counted Cohort 3 donors as recovered given two negative PCRs, clearance, or symptom resolution. This clone is a singleton in its sample. Sequencing was performed on PBMCs or T cells enriched from blood (not recorded which). This rearrangement joins TRBV7-2 to TRBJ2-3, with D tentatively TRBD2 (6 bases). The receptor comes from a woman aged 50 to 65 who had recovered from COVID-19. CDR3 nucleotides: TGTGCCAGCAGCTTAGAAGGCACGGGACTCTACACAGATACGCAGTATTTT. Translating gives CASSLEGTGLYTDTQYF. Full variable domain (rest looked up from reference TRBV7-2 and TRBJ2-3): GAGVSQSPSNKVTEKGKDVELRCDPISGHTALYWYRQSLGQGLEFLIYFQGNSAPDKSGLPSDRFSAERTGGSVSTLTIQRTQQEDSAVYLCASSLEGTGLYTDTQYFGPGTRLTVL.